The 22 T cell receptor beta chains listed next were all sequenced from one sample in a study of spatial heterogeneity in lung cancer. As for time point: sample taken at primary tumor resection. Using its own MiXCR run on the 5' RACE reads, TCRdb lists one record per CDR3 protein. The sample lists roughly 48,000 distinct CDR3 sequences; about 5.8% were seen once. The material sequenced was PBMCs, taken at surgery. The receptors stem from a male donor with early-stage non-small cell lung cancer.

This clonotype has ten or more counts. The rearrangement uses TRBV30 and TRBJ2-3, with TRBD1 as a possible D gene (6 bases). CDR3 length: 14 residues. The germline V and J ends were trimmed by 4 bases and 1 base, with 12 bases remaining between them. Per the germline V gene, CDR1 is GTSNPN and CDR2 is SVGIG (reference sequence). The CDR3, as DNA: TGTGCCTGGAAACGGGCAGGGGGCACAGATACGCAGTATTTT. This codes for CAWKRAGGTDTQYF. Combining the CDR3 with reference TRBV30 and TRBJ2-3 gives the whole variable domain SQTIHQWPATLVQPVGSPLSLECTVEGTSNPNLYWYRQAAGRGLQLLFYSVGIGQISSEVPQNLSASRPQDRQFILSSKKLLLSDSGFYLCAWKRAGGTDTQYFGPGTRLTVL.

This clonotype has at least ten counts. The chain is built from TRBV6-1 and TRBJ2-2; the D gene is possibly TRBD1 (6 bases). The CDR3 length is 12 residues. Germline CDR1 and CDR2: MNHNS and SASEGT. The V and J ends lost 8 bases and 5 bases respectively, with 9 bases between them. The CDR3 spells CASRQGTGELFF. The CDR3 region has the DNA TGTGCCAGCCGTCAGGGGACCGGGGAGCTGTTTTTT.

This clonotype was counted ten times or more. V usage is TRBV5-5 and J usage is TRBJ2-1; 9 bases match TRBD1. The CDR3 is made up of 13 amino acids. The germline V gene has CDR1 SGHKS and CDR2 YYEKEE (reference sequence). V lost 5 bases, J lost 6 bases, and 3 bases stayed unmatched. CDR3 nucleotides: TGTGCCAGCAGAGAGACAGGGGGCAATGAGCAGTTCTTC. It encodes CASRETGGNEQFF.

This clonotype was picked up many times. The chain links TRBV6-2 or TRBV6-3 to TRBJ1-5; 8 bases agree with TRBD1. Germline V CDR1 and CDR2: MNHEY, SVGEGT. This CDR3 has 13 amino acids. V was clipped by 6 bases and J by 2 bases; unmatched bases: 0. The CDR3 DNA reads as TGTGCCAGCAGGGACAGGGGCAATCAGCCCCAGCATTTT. Its protein product is CASRDRGNQPQHF.

In this sample, this clonotype turned up many times. V gene TRBV5-1 combines with J gene TRBJ1-2; D uncertain. The CDR3 spans 14 residues. Trimming removed 1 base from V and 2 bases from J, with 9 bases in between. Per the germline V gene, CDR1 is SGHRS and CDR2 is YFSETQ. CDR3 nucleotide sequence: TGCGCCAGCAGCTTGAACAATCAGAACTATGGCTACACCTTC. Its protein is CASSLNNQNYGYTF. The variable domain in full, completed from reference TRBV5-1 and TRBJ1-2, reads KAGVTQTPRYLIKTRGQQVTLSCSPISGHRSVSWYQQTPGQGLQFLFEYFSETQRNKGNFPGRFSGRQFSNSRSEMNVSTLELGDSALYLCASSLNNQNYGYTFGSGTRLTVV.

This clonotype was found many times. The chain couples TRBV27 to TRBJ2-5; D ambiguous. Trimming pared 4 bases from V and 5 bases from J, leaving 14 bases between. CDR1 is MNHEY and CDR2 is SMNVEV in the germline V gene (reference sequence). This CDR3 is 14 amino acids long. The CDR3 is CASSSGMRRETQYF. The CDR3 bases are TGTGCCAGCAGTTCAGGAATGAGAAGGGAGACCCAGTACTTC.

This clonotype was detected ten times or more. J is TRBJ2-7 and V is TRBV5-1, with D maybe TRBD1 (6 bases). Per germline, CDR1 SGHRS and CDR2 YFSETQ. V shed 2 bases and J shed 1 base, with 10 bases lying between them. The CDR3 extends over 14 amino acids. This CDR3 reads CASSFTGHSYEQYF. The CDR3 DNA reads TGCGCCAGCAGCTTTACGGGACATTCCTACGAGCAGTACTTC.

There are many counts of this clonotype. V gene TRBV29-1 combines with J gene TRBJ1-1; 8 positions match TRBD1. Per the germline V gene, CDR1 is SQVTM and CDR2 is ANQGSEA. This CDR3 comprises 14 residues. J gave up 5 bases and V 8 bases, and 13 bases lay outside the gene matches. The DNA of the CDR3 is TGCAGCTCCTCCTTGGACAGGGTGGATACTGAAGCTTTCTTT. Its translation: CSSSLDRVDTEAFF.

Notes on this clonotype: A single base separates this from a much larger clone, so it may be a read error. The J gene is TRBJ2-5, the V gene TRBV11-2; no clear D gene. V was shortened by 7 bases and J by 2 bases, with 14 bases between the two germline ends. CDR3 length: 14 residues. CDR1 and CDR2 from the germline V gene are SGHAT and FQNNGV. CDR3 nucleotide sequence: TGTGCCAGCAATAATAGCCGGCGTCAAGAGACCCAGTACTTC. Protein product: CASNNSRRQETQYF.

The sample holds many counts of this clonotype. V usage is TRBV7-2 and J usage is TRBJ2-1; TRBD2 matches at 9 bases. J was trimmed by 5 bases and V by 6 bases; bases with no gene match: 5. The CDR3 has 14 amino acids. The V gene's germline CDR1 is SGHTA and CDR2 FQGNSA. The CDR3 here is CASSFSGSHNEQFF. In DNA form, the CDR3 reads TGTGCCAGCAGTTTTAGCGGGAGCCACAATGAGCAGTTCTTC. Full variable domain (outside the CDR3, taken from reference TRBV7-2 and TRBJ2-1): GAGVSQSPSNKVTEKGKDVELRCDPISGHTALYWYRQSLGQGLEFLIYFQGNSAPDKSGLPSDRFSAERTGGSVSTLTIQRTQQEDSAVYLCASSFSGSHNEQFFGPGTRLTVL.

Many counts were recorded for this clonotype. The chain employs TRBV7-2 and TRBJ2-5; 10 bases agree with TRBD2. Trimming took 5 bases from V and 5 from J; bases not matched to a gene: 14. The CDR3 covers 17 residues. In germline, CDR1 is SGHTA, CDR2 FQGNSA. For the CDR3, the DNA is TGTGCCAGCAGCCCATCCGGGACTAGCGCTGAGGGGGAGACCCAGTACTTC. It yields the protein CASSPSGTSAEGETQYF.

The table lists this clonotype with many counts. The chain combines TRBV27 with TRBJ1-1; TRBD1 might be the D (5 bases). This CDR3 is built from 15 residues. The V and J ends lost 0 bases and 0 bases respectively, with 8 bases between them. Per the germline V gene, CDR1 is MNHEY and CDR2 is SMNVEV (reference sequence). This chain's CDR3 is CASSLSQGMNTEAFF. The CDR3 DNA reads as TGTGCCAGCAGTTTATCTCAGGGCATGAACACTGAAGCTTTCTTT.

This clonotype came up a few times. The chain combines TRBV19 with TRBJ2-5, with 9 bases that match TRBD1. CDR1 LNHDA and CDR2 SQIVND come from the germline V gene (reference sequence). This CDR3 comprises 14 residues. Trimming at V came to 5 bases and at J to 3 bases, leaving 4 bases not matched to a gene. The CDR3 DNA follows: TGTGCCAGTAGTCCCAGGACAGGGGAAGAGACCCAGTACTTC. Translating it yields CASSPRTGEETQYF.

The chain is built from TRBV7-2 and TRBJ1-1; no clear D. V was cut by 5 bases and J by 3 bases, with 19 bases left in between. From germline, CDR1 is SGHTA and CDR2 FQGNSA. This CDR3 contains 16 residues. CDR3 sequence reads: CASSRATPSTDTEAFF. The CDR3 DNA is TGTGCCAGCAGCCGAGCGACACCATCTACAGACACTGAAGCTTTCTTT.

This clonotype has only a few counts. The V and J genes are TRBV24-1 and TRBJ1-2; D uncertain. Germline V gene sequence: CDR1 KGHDR, CDR2 SFDVKD. This CDR3 contains 9 residues. Trimming stripped 9 bases from V and 10 bases from J, with 8 bases between. The CDR3 sequence is CATAAFYTF. CDR3 nucleotides: TGTGCCACCGCGGCCTTCTACACCTTC.

This clonotype was observed at least ten times. The rearrangement joins TRBV10-3 to TRBJ1-5; a possible D gene is TRBD1 (5 bases). This CDR3 is built from 13 residues. V lost 10 bases and J lost 2, with 12 bases in between. The V gene's germline CDR1 is ENHRY and CDR2 SYGVKD. The CDR3, as DNA: TGTGCCAGCCAAACAGGAGGCAATCAGCCCCAGCATTTT. Protein sequence: CASQTGGNQPQHF.

In this sample, this clonotype turned up many times. V gene TRBV3-1 combines with J gene TRBJ2-1, with a possible D match to TRBD2 (5 bases). V was cut by 2 bases and J by 4 bases, with 6 bases left in between. From germline, CDR1 is LGHDT and CDR2 YNNKEL (reference sequence). The CDR3 has 13 residues. CDR3: CASSQREYNEQFF. The CDR3 bases are TGTGCCAGCAGCCAAAGGGAGTACAATGAGCAGTTCTTC.

In this sample, this clonotype turned up a few times. The rearrangement uses TRBV9 and TRBJ2-1, with TRBD2 matching 8 bases. The CDR3 loop spans 15 amino acids. CDR1 and CDR2 (germline): SGDLS, YYNGEE. The trim removed 1 base at V and 7 bases at J, leaving 7 bases unmatched. The CDR3 spells CASSVTGGPENEQFF. DNA of the CDR3: TGTGCCAGCAGCGTAACGGGAGGGCCTGAAAATGAGCAGTTCTTC.

The table lists this clonotype with many counts. V usage is TRBV29-1 and J usage is TRBJ2-7; D is possibly TRBD1 (5 bases). Germline V gives CDR1 SQVTM, CDR2 ANQGSEA. CDR3 length: 12 amino acids. Trimming stripped 4 bases from V and 3 bases from J, with 10 bases between. The CDR3 nucleotides are TGCAGCGTTGTCCCGGACAACTACGAGCAGTACTTC. This encodes CSVVPDNYEQYF.

This clonotype was seen many times. The DNA for the CDR3 is TGTGCCAGCAGTCCGGGGACTAGCGGGTATTACGAGCAGTACTTC. Its translation: CASSPGTSGYYEQYF. The chain links TRBV12-3 or TRBV12-4 to TRBJ2-7; 12 bases match TRBD2. Trimming took 5 bases from V and 4 from J; bases not matched to a gene: 6. The CDR3 loop spans 15 amino acids.

The CDR3 nucleotides are TGTGCTAGTGGACGAGGACTAGCGGGAGGGTACAATGAGCAGTTCTTC. It yields the protein CASGRGLAGGYNEQFF. The V gene is TRBV12-5, the J gene TRBJ2-1, with TRBD2 matching over 15 bases. Looked up from germline, CDR1 is LGHNT and CDR2 is FRNRAP. The CDR3 has 16 residues. J was trimmed by 4 bases and V by 6 bases; bases with no gene match: 4. The full variable domain, rest sourced from reference TRBV12-5 and TRBJ2-1, is DARVTQTPRHKVTEMGQEVTMRCQPILGHNTVFWYRQTMMQGLELLAYFRNRAPLDDSGMPKDRFSAEMPDATLATLKIQPSEPRDSAVYFCASGRGLAGGYNEQFFGPGTRLTVL.

This clonotype was observed many times. The chain links TRBV20-1 to TRBJ2-7, with 8 bases matching TRBD2. The CDR3 sequence is 14 residues long. J was trimmed by 3 bases and V by 2 bases; bases with no gene match: 6. CDR1 is DFQATT and CDR2 is SNEGSKA in the germline V gene (reference sequence). The CDR3 DNA sequence: TGCAGTGCTAGAAAAGCGGGAGCTTACTACGAGCAGTACTTC. Amino acids: CSARKAGAYYEQYF.